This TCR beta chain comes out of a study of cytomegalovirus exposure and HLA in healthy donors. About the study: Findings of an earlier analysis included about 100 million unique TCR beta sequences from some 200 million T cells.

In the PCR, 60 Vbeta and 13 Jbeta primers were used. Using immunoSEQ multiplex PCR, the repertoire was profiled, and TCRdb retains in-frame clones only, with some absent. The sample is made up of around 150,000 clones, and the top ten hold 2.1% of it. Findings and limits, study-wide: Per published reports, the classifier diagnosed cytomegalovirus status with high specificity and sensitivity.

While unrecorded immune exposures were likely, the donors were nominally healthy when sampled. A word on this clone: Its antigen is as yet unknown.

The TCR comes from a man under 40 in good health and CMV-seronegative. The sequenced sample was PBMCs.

CDR3 bases: TGTGCCAGCAGCTTAGGAGTGACAGGGAGGTACTTC. Protein product: CASSLGVTGRYF. J is TRBJ2-4 and V is TRBV7-2, with 7 bases fitting TRBD1. Germline V lookup: CDR1 SGHTA, CDR2 FQGNSA. The CDR3 loop spans 12 amino acids. Trimming removed 1 base from V and 15 bases from J; junction bases left unmatched: 6.